One and the same sample provided the 5 T cell receptor beta chains below, sequenced in a study of blood T cell repertoires in COVID-19. Sequencing used immunoSEQ multiplex PCR; TCRdb keeps in-frame clones, though not all of them. Among approximately 490,000 clones listed, about nine tenths were seen once. The sequenced sample was PBMCs or T cells enriched from blood (not recorded which). These receptors were obtained from a woman under 30 who had recovered from COVID-19.

The J gene is TRBJ1-1, the V gene TRBV5-4; D remains unclear. V was trimmed by 0 bases and J by 0 bases, leaving 9 bases between them. The CDR3 spans 15 residues. Germline CDR1 and CDR2: SGHNT and YYREEE (reference sequence). The CDR3, as DNA: TGTGCCAGCAGCTTGGCTTACCAGATGAACACTGAAGCTTTCTTT. Translated: CASSLAYQMNTEAFF.

CDR3 sequence: CASRPGQGNYGYTF. As DNA, the CDR3 is TGTGCAAGTCGCCCGGGACAGGGGAACTATGGCTACACCTTC. This chain links TRBV12-2 with TRBJ1-2; the table's D call of TRBD1 was not tested on the DNA. TRBV12-2 is a pseudogene locus. The CDR3 sequence is 14 residues long.

The gene calls are TRBV3-1 (or the pseudogene TRBV3-2) and TRBJ1-1, with TRBD1 as a possible D gene (5 bases). From germline, CDR1 is LGHDT and CDR2 YNNKEL (reference sequence). This CDR3 is built from 13 residues. V lost 7 bases and J 3 bases, leaving 12 bases between the germline ends. CDR3 in amino acids: CASTDLGDTEAFF. CDR3 sequence (DNA): TGTGCCAGCACCGACCTAGGGGACACTGAAGCTTTCTTT.

The chain employs TRBV19 and TRBJ2-6; D is possibly TRBD1 (6 bases). This CDR3 has 15 residues. V gave up 5 bases and J gave up 2 bases, with 10 bases separating them. Per the germline V gene, CDR1 is LNHDA and CDR2 is SQIVND (reference sequence). The CDR3 DNA reads TGTGCCAGTAGTTCCCACAGGGCTGGGGCCAACGTCCTGACTTTC. As protein: CASSSHRAGANVLTF.

The V call is TRBV19, the J call TRBJ1-6, with 7 nucleotides matching TRBD1. Germline V CDR1 and CDR2: LNHDA, SQIVND (reference sequence). The junction had 8 bases not matched to a gene; V was cut back by 2 bases and J by 4 bases. The length of the CDR3 is 17 residues. DNA of the CDR3: TGTGCCAGTAGTATACGACAGGGCACTTCGTATAATTCACCCCTCCACTTT. Protein product: CASSIRQGTSYNSPLHF.